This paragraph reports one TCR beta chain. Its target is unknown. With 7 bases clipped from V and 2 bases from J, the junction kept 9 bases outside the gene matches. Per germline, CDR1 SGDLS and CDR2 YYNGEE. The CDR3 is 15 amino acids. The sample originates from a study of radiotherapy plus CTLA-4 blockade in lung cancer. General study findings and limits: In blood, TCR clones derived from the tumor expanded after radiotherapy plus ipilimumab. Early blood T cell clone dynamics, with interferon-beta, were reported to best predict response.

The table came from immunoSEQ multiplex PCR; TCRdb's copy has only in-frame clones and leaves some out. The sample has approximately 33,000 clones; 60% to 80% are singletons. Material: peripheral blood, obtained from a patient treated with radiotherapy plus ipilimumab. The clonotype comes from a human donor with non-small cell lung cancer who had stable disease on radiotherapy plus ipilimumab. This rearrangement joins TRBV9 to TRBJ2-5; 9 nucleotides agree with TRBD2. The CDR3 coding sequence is TGTGCCAGCGGCGGCCTAGCGGGGATTCAAGAGACCCAGTACTTC. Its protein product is CASGGLAGIQETQYF.